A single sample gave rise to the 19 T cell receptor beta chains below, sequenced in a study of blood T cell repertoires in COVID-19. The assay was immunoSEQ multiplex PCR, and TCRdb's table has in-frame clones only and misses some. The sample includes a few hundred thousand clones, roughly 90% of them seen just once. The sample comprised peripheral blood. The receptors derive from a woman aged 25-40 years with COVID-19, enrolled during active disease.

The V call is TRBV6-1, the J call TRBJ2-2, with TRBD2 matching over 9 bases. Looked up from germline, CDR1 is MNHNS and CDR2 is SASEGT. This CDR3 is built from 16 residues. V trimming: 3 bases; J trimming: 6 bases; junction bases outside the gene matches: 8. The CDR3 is CASSDLAGQGAGELFF. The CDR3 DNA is TGTGCCAGCAGTGATCTAGCGGGACAAGGCGCCGGGGAGCTGTTTTTT.

Here the CDR3 DNA reads TGTGCCAGCAGCCCGGGAGCCAAAAACATTCAGTACTTC. This gives the protein CASSPGAKNIQYF. The chain has TRBV21-1 and TRBJ2-4; the table gives TRBD2 as D, unverified against the DNA. TRBV21-1 is listed as a pseudogene. The CDR3 length is 13 residues.

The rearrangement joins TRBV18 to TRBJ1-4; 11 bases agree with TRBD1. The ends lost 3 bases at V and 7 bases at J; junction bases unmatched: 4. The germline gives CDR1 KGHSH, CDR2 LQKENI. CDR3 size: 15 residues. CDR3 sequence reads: CASSPGTGGGEKLFF. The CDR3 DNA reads TGTGCCAGCTCACCCGGGACAGGGGGTGGTGAAAAACTGTTTTTT.

The CDR3 region has the DNA TGTGCCAGCAGCAAAGAAGCGGGCGAGCCTGGGGCCAACGTCCTGACTTTC. As protein: CASSKEAGEPGANVLTF. V and J are TRBV21-1 and TRBJ2-6; the table calls TRBD2, which could not be checked here. TRBV21-1 is a recognized pseudogene. This CDR3 comprises 17 residues.

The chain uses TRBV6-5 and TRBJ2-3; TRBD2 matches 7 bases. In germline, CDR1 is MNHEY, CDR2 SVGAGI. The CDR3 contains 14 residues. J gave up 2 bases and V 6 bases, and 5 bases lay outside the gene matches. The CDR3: CASRKRGYTDTQYF. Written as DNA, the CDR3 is TGTGCCAGCAGGAAGCGGGGATACACAGATACGCAGTATTTT.

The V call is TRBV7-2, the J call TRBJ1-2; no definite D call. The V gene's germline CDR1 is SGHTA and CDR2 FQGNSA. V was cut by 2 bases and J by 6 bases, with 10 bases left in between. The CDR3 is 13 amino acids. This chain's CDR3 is CASSLLSYDGYTF. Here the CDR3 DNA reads TGTGCCAGCAGCTTACTCTCCTACGATGGCTACACCTTC.

The CDR3 loop reads CSVAGGAGNTIYF. CDR3 DNA: TGCAGCGTAGCCGGGGGGGCTGGAAACACCATATATTTT. The chain uses TRBV29-1 and TRBJ1-3; possibly TRBD1 for D (5 bases). Germline CDR1 SQVTM, CDR2 ANQGSEA. Trimming pared 6 bases from V and 2 bases from J, leaving 11 bases between. The CDR3 length is 13 residues.

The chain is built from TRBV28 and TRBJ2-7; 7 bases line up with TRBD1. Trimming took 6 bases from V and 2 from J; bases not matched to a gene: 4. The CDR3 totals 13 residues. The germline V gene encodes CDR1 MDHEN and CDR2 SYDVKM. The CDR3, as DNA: TGTGCCAGCAGAGGGACAGACCCCTACGAGCAGTACTTC. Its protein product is CASRGTDPYEQYF.

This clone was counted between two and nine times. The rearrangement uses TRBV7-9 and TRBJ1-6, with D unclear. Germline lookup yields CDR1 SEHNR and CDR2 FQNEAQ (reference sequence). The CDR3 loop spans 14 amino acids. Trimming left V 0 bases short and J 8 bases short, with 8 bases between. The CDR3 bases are TGTGCCAGCAGCTTAGCTACAGACCATTCACCCCTCCACTTT. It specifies CASSLATDHSPLHF.

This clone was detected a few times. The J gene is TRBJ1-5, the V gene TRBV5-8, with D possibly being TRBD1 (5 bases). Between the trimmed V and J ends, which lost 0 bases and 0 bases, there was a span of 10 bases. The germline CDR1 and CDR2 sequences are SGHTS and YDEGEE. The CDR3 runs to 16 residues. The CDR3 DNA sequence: TGTGCCAGCAGCTTGGCCGGAGGGGCTAGCAATCAGCCCCAGCATTTT. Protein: CASSLAGGASNQPQHF.

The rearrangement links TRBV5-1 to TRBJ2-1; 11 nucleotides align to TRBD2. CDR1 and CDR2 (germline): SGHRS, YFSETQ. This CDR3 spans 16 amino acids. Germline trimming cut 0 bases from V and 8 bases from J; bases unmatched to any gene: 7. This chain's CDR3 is CASSLVPTSGMDEQFF. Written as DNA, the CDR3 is TGCGCCAGCAGCTTGGTGCCGACTAGCGGGATGGATGAGCAGTTCTTC. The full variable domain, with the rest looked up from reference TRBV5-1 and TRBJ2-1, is KAGVTQTPRYLIKTRGQQVTLSCSPISGHRSVSWYQQTPGQGLQFLFEYFSETQRNKGNFPGRFSGRQFSNSRSEMNVSTLELGDSALYLCASSLVPTSGMDEQFFGPGTRLTVL.

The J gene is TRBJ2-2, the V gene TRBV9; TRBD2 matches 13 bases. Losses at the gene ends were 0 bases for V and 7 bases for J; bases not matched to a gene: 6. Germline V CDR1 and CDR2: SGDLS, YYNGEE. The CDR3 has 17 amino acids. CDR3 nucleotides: TGTGCCAGCAGCGTAGGAATACTAGCGGGAGGGGTCGGGGAGCTGTTTTTT. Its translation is CASSVGILAGGVGELFF.

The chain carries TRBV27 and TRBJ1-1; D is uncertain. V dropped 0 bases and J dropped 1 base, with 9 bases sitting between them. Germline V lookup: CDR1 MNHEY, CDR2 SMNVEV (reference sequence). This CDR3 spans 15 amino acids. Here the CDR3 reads CASSLSASGNTEAFF. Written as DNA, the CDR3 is TGTGCCAGCAGTTTATCTGCCTCGGGGAACACTGAAGCTTTCTTT.

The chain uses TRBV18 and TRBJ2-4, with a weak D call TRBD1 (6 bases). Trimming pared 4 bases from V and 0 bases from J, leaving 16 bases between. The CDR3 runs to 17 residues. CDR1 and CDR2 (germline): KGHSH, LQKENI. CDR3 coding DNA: TGTGCCAGCTCACTCCTGGACAGCGAGGTAGCCAAAAACATTCAGTACTTC. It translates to CASSLLDSEVAKNIQYF.

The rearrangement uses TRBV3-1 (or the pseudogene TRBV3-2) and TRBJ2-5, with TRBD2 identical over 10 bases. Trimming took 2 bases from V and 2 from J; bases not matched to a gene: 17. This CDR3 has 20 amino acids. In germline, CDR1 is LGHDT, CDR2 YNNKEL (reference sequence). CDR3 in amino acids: CASSQPRGLAGGLEQETQYF. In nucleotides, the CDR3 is TGTGCCAGCAGCCAACCAAGGGGATTAGCGGGAGGACTCGAGCAAGAGACCCAGTACTTC.

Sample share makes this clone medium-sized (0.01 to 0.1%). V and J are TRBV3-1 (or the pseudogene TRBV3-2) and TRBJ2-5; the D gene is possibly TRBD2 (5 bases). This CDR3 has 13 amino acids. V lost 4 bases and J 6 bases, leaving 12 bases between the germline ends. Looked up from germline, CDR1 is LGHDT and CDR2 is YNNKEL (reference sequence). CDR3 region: CASSPRTPQTQYF. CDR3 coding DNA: TGTGCCAGCAGCCCCCGGACTCCCCAGACCCAGTACTTC.

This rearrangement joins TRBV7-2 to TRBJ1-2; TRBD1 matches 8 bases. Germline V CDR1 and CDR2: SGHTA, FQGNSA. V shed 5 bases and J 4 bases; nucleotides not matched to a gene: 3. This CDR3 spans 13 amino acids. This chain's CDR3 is CASSPRGLYGYTF. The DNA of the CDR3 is TGTGCCAGCAGCCCCAGGGGGCTCTATGGCTACACCTTC.

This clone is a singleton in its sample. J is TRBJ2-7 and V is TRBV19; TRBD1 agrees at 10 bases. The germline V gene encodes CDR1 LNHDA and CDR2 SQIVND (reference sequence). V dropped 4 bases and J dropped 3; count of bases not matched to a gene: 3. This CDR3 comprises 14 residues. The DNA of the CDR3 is TGTGCCAGTAGTACCGGGACAGGGGTCTACGAGCAGTACTTC. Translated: CASSTGTGVYEQYF.

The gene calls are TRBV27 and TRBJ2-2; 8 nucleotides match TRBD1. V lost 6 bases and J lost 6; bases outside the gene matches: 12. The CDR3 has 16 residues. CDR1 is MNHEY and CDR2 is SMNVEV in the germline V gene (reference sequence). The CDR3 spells CASSPRDRGVAGELFF. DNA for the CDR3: TGTGCCAGCAGCCCCCGTGACAGGGGAGTGGCCGGGGAGCTGTTTTTT.